A single sample gave rise to the 10 T cell receptor beta chains below, sequenced in a study of shared clonotypes between healthy human individuals. Some clones are missing from TCRdb's copy, which holds only in-frame ones; the method was immunoSEQ multiplex PCR. The sample includes hundreds of thousands of clones, less than 80% seen only once; the top ten take 1.5% to 2%. The sample comprised memory CD4+ T cells sorted from blood. Subset indicated: CD45RA-negative fraction. The receptors originated from a woman aged 25 to 45 in good health.

This chain links TRBV28 with TRBJ1-1, with 11 bases identical to TRBD1. The CDR3 length is 16 residues. In germline, CDR1 is MDHEN, CDR2 SYDVKM. The junction had 11 bases not matched to a gene; V was cut back by 5 bases and J by 6 bases. CDR3 coding DNA: TGTGCCAGCAGTCCTGGGACAGGGGGTAGTCTCGCTGAAGCTTTCTTT. Translating gives CASSPGTGGSLAEAFF.

V is TRBV5-1 and J is TRBJ1-4, with a weak D call TRBD1 (5 bases). Germline V gene lookup returns CDR1 SGHRS and CDR2 YFSETQ. There are 15 residues in the CDR3. V lost 0 bases to trimming and J lost 8 bases, with 14 bases between them. The CDR3 protein is CASSLGGNEWEKLFF. As DNA, the CDR3 is TGCGCCAGCAGCTTGGGGGGGAACGAATGGGAAAAACTGTTTTTT. Looking up the rest from reference TRBV5-1 and TRBJ1-4 gives the full variable domain: KAGVTQTPRYLIKTRGQQVTLSCSPISGHRSVSWYQQTPGQGLQFLFEYFSETQRNKGNFPGRFSGRQFSNSRSEMNVSTLELGDSALYLCASSLGGNEWEKLFFGSGTQLSVL.

The chain employs TRBV7-9 and TRBJ2-1; no reliable D call. V dropped 6 bases and J dropped 0 bases, with 15 bases sitting between them. The germline CDR1 and CDR2 sequences are SEHNR and FQNEAQ (reference sequence). CDR3 size: 16 residues. CDR3 in amino acids: CASRPGVRSSYNEQFF. The DNA of the CDR3 is TGTGCCAGCAGGCCAGGAGTTAGGAGCTCCTACAATGAGCAGTTCTTC.

The chain combines TRBV7-7 with TRBJ2-2, with D unresolved. The germline CDR1 and CDR2 sequences are SSHAT and FNYEAQ (reference sequence). V was shortened by 1 base and J by 2 bases, with 14 bases between the two germline ends. The CDR3 consists of 17 residues. The CDR3 sequence: CASSLGVQSSNTGELFF. The CDR3 bases are TGTGCCAGCAGCTTAGGGGTACAATCGTCCAACACCGGGGAGCTGTTTTTT.

V and J are TRBV6-1 and TRBJ2-1, with D possibly being TRBD1 (6 bases). CDR3 length: 14 residues. The V and J ends lost 6 bases and 4 bases respectively, with 13 bases between them. Germline CDR1 is MNHNS and CDR2 is SASEGT. The CDR3 nucleotides read TGTGCCAGCAGCTTTACTACAGGGTACAATGAGCAGTTCTTC. Protein product: CASSFTTGYNEQFF.

This clone appeared a few times. This chain uses TRBV28 with TRBJ1-5, with 7 nucleotides matching TRBD1. The CDR3 runs to 14 residues. Germline-derived CDR1 and CDR2 are MDHEN and SYDVKM. V shed 1 base and J 16 bases; nucleotides not matched to a gene: 13. CDR3 sequence reads: CASSLSPPTGNLHF. CDR3 DNA: TGTGCCAGCAGTTTATCCCCCCCGACAGGGAATTTACATTTT.

The chain joins TRBV30 to TRBJ1-2; 7 positions agree with TRBD1. Germline trimming cut 4 bases from V and 6 bases from J; bases unmatched to any gene: 8. CDR1 GTSNPN and CDR2 SVGIG come from the germline V gene (reference sequence). The CDR3 has 13 residues. CDR3 DNA sequence: TGTGCCTGGATACATCTTCAGGGGGATGGCTACACCTTC. Translating it yields CAWIHLQGDGYTF.

For this clone: The same CDR3 arises from other DNA sequences in this sample as well. This sequence joins TRBV2 and TRBJ2-5, with 12 bases matching TRBD2. CDR3 size: 14 residues. The V and J ends lost 3 bases and 4 bases, in that order; junction bases with no gene match: 0. Germline lookup yields CDR1 SNHLY and CDR2 FYNNEI. The CDR3 nucleotides read TGTGCCAGCAGTGAGGGACTAGCGGGAGAGACCCAGTACTTC. It codes for CASSEGLAGETQYF.

This sequence joins TRBV9 and TRBJ2-7; tentatively, D is TRBD2 (6 bases). The germline V and J ends were trimmed by 3 bases and 6 bases, with 16 bases remaining between them. Germline V gene sequence: CDR1 SGDLS, CDR2 YYNGEE. The CDR3 has 14 amino acids. The CDR3 DNA sequence: TGTGCCAGCAGCGAACAATACACTAGCACCGAGCAGTACTTC. Translating it yields CASSEQYTSTEQYF.

The V and J genes are TRBV5-4 and TRBJ1-2; D is unclear. V lost 4 bases and J 1 base, leaving 8 bases between the germline ends. The germline CDR1 and CDR2 sequences are SGHNT and YYREEE (reference sequence). The CDR3 spans 13 residues. The CDR3 is CASSLQINYGYTF. Written as DNA, the CDR3 is TGTGCCAGCAGCCTTCAGATTAACTATGGCTACACCTTC.